A selection of T cell receptor beta chains follows, all from one sample in a study of T cell responses to AZD1222 COVID-19 vaccine. Repertoires were generated with immunoSEQ multiplex PCR, while TCRdb's copy carries only in-frame clones and drops some. The sample holds 140,000 to 150,000 clones; around 88% are singletons and the top ten take around 16%. This specimen consisted of peripheral blood, obtained on day 0 of AZD1222 vaccination. The source of these receptors is an adult in good health. Each CDR3 is given with its conserved first and last residue. A D gene is named only where the DNA matches it firmly. Some rows have no size entry. The others give once, few or many, or a class for an expanded clone.

j_gene | d_gene | v_gene | abundance | CDR3aa | CDR3nt
TRBJ2-1 | NA | TRBV4-2 | NA | CASSQDSGGSYNEQFF | TGTGCCAGCAGCCAAGATTCCGGGGGCTCCTACAATGAGCAGTTCTTC
TRBJ2-2 | NA | TRBV5-1 | NA | CASSPGRQGGTGELFF | TGCGCCAGCAGCCCAGGAAGACAGGGAGGAACCGGGGAGCTGTTTTTT
TRBJ2-1 | NA | TRBV28 | NA | CASRTINEQFF | TGTGCCAGCAGAACCATCAATGAGCAGTTCTTC
TRBJ1-5 | NA | TRBV27 | few | CASSPTRWPQHF | TGTGCCAGCAGTCCCACAAGATGGCCCCAGCATTTT
TRBJ1-6 | NA | TRBV19 | few | CASSIAVLNSPLHF | TGTGCCAGTAGTATCGCGGTCCTTAATTCACCCCTCCACTTT
TRBJ1-5 | NA | TRBV7-2 | NA | CASSFAGGNQPQHF | TGTGCCAGCAGCTTCGCGGGGGGCAATCAGCCCCAGCATTTT
TRBJ1-6 | NA | TRBV9 | NA | CASSVEGGPESPLHF | TGTGCCAGCAGCGTAGAAGGGGGGCCCGAATCACCCCTCCACTTT
TRBJ2-1 | TRBD1 | TRBV7-8 | NA | CASSWTGRNSYNEQFF | TGTGCCAGCAGCTGGACAGGGAGAAACTCCTACAATGAGCAGTTCTTC
TRBJ1-1 | NA | TRBV27 | NA | CASSSQEAGWFAFF | TGTGCCAGCAGTTCCCAGGAAGCAGGGTGGTTTGCTTTCTTT
TRBJ1-4 | TRBD1 | TRBV5-4 | NA | CASSSRQGAGEKLFF | TGTGCCAGCAGCTCCCGACAGGGGGCGGGTGAAAAACTGTTTTTT
TRBJ2-3 | NA | TRBV27 | NA | CASSFRSGGQRTDTQYF | TGTGCCAGCAGTTTTAGGTCGGGGGGACAGCGCACAGATACGCAGTATTTT
TRBJ1-1 | NA | TRBV9 | few | CASSVWAGDTEAFF | TGTGCCAGCAGCGTCTGGGCAGGGGACACTGAAGCTTTCTTT
TRBJ2-5 | NA | TRBV2 | NA | CASNFQETQYF | TGTGCCAGCAACTTCCAAGAGACCCAGTACTTC
TRBJ1-2 | TRBD1 | TRBV7-9 | once | CASSPGQGVDGYTF | TGTGCCAGCAGCCCCGGACAGGGGGTGGATGGCTACACCTTC
TRBJ1-6 | TRBD1 | TRBV7-2 | NA | CASSTPGQGNSPLHF | TGTGCCAGCAGCACACCGGGACAGGGAAATTCACCCCTCCACTTT
TRBJ1-5 | TRBD1 | TRBV11-3 | once | CASRQGASQPQHF | TGTGCCAGCCGACAGGGGGCAAGTCAGCCCCAGCATTTT
TRBJ1-5 | TRBD1 | TRBV9 | NA | CASSAGGHYSNQPQHF | TGTGCCAGCAGTGCAGGGGGCCATTATAGCAATCAGCCCCAGCATTTT
TRBJ1-1 | NA | TRBV5-1 | NA | CASTSAGGMNTEAFF | TGCGCCAGCACCTCCGCCGGGGGGATGAACACTGAAGCTTTCTTT
TRBJ2-7 | TRBD1 | TRBV5-1 | NA | CASSLGRDRVSYEQYF | TGCGCCAGCAGCTTGGGGCGGGACAGGGTTAGTTACGAGCAGTACTTC
TRBJ1-2 | TRBD1 | TRBV6-6 | NA | CASSRQGDGYTF | TGTGCCAGCAGTCGACAGGGTGATGGCTACACCTTC
TRBJ1-5 | NA | TRBV5-1 | NA | CASSLGQNSNQPQHF | TGCGCCAGCAGCTTGGGGCAGAATAGCAATCAGCCCCAGCATTTT
TRBJ2-7 | NA | TRBV20-1 | NA | CSASLTYEQYF | TGCAGTGCTAGCTTGACCTACGAGCAGTACTTC
TRBJ2-1 | NA | TRBV21-1 | NA | CASSPRDSNYNEQFF | TGTGCCAGCAGCCCCCGGGACAGCAACTACAATGAGCAGTTCTTC
TRBJ2-3 | TRBD2 | TRBV6-2/TRBV6-3 | few | CASSTSGGAADTQYF | TGTGCCAGCAGTACTAGCGGGGGGGCCGCAGATACGCAGTATTTT
TRBJ1-1 | NA | TRBV18 | NA | CASSPPAGDEAFF | TGTGCCAGCTCACCACCGGCAGGGGATGAAGCTTTCTTT
TRBJ1-5 | NA | TRBV18 | NA | CASESAFNQPQHF | TGTGCCAGCGAGAGTGCTTTCAATCAGCCCCAGCATTTT
TRBJ2-2 | TRBD1 | TRBV7-9 | NA | CASSRRSGQRTGELFF | TGTGCCAGCAGCCGGAGATCGGGACAGCGAACCGGGGAGCTGTTTTTT
TRBJ2-3 | NA | TRBV6-2/TRBV6-3 | NA | CASSYSTAVADTQYF | TGTGCCAGCAGTTACTCGACGGCGGTTGCAGATACGCAGTATTTT
TRBJ2-7 | NA | TRBV5-6 | NA | CASSKDYLEQYF | TGTGCCAGCAGCAAGGACTACCTAGAGCAGTACTTC
TRBJ1-5 | NA | TRBV20-1 | NA | CSASGPSQPQHF | TGCAGTGCTAGTGGCCCCTCTCAGCCCCAGCATTTT
TRBJ1-1 | NA | TRBV18 | NA | CASSPPNTEAFF | TGTGCCAGCTCACCACCAAATACTGAAGCTTTCTTT
TRBJ2-5 | NA | TRBV27 | NA | CASSRRVDETQYF | TGTGCCAGCAGCCGCAGGGTCGACGAGACCCAGTACTTC
TRBJ2-3 | NA | TRBV27 | NA | CASSLRAGARSSTDTQYF | TGTGCCAGCAGTTTGAGGGCGGGGGCCCGTTCTAGCACAGATACGCAGTATTTT
TRBJ1-4 | NA | TRBV5-1 | NA | CASRGQHGNEKLFF | TGCGCCAGCAGAGGGCAGCACGGGAACGAAAAACTGTTTTTT
TRBJ2-3 | TRBD2 | TRBV20-1 | NA | CSASFSAGGYTQYF | TGCAGTGCTAGTTTTTCCGCGGGGGGGTATACGCAGTATTTT
TRBJ2-7 | NA | TRBV7-8 | once | CASRPGQHYEQYF | TGTGCCAGCAGGCCGGGACAACACTACGAGCAGTACTTC